Described below is a single T cell receptor beta chain sequence and its context. The entry originates in a study of identical twins. TCRdb independently ran MiXCR on the 5' RACE reads; one entry per CDR3 protein. This table has approximately 500,000 distinct CDR3 sequences, 24% appearing once. The sample was also reused in another study, on T cells expressing NK-cell markers. According to that study: Researchers got TCR beta repertoires out of sorted CD3+CD56+NKG2C+, CD3+CD56+NKG2C- and CD3+CD56-NKG2C+ T cells.

Material: CD4+ T cells sorted from blood. The TCR sequence derives from a woman aged 18-35 years in good health.

For the CDR3, the DNA is TGCAGCGTTGAAATGGGGATTGGGGGAGATACGCAGTATTTT. Translated, it gives CSVEMGIGGDTQYF. The V call is TRBV29-1, the J call TRBJ2-3; D possibly matches TRBD1 or TRBD2 (5 bases each). The CDR3 extends over 14 amino acids. The V and J ends lost 2 bases and 5 bases respectively, with 14 bases between them. Germline values: CDR1 SQVTM, CDR2 ANQGSEA.